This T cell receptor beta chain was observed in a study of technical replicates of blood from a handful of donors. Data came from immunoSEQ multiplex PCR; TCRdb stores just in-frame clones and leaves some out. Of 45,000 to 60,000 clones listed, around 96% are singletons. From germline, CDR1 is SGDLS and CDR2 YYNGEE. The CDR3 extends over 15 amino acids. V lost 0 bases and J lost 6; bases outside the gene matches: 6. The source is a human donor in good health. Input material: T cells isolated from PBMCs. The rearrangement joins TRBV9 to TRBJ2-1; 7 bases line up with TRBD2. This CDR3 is CASSVEETSRNEQFF. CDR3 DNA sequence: TGTGCCAGCAGCGTAGAAGAGACTAGCCGCAATGAGCAGTTCTTC.